Listed below are T cell receptor beta chains from one sample, sequenced in a study of vaccination and CD4 T cells after COVID-19. Each CDR3 protein is one row after TCRdb ran MiXCR on the PCR reads. The sample comprises around 15,000 distinct CDR3 sequences, about 53% of which are singletons, and around 4.2% rests with the top ten. No antigen has been identified for these receptors. The source material was CD4+ T cells from blood, cultured in vitro, sampled before SARS-CoV-2 vaccination. The receptor source for this set is a human donor who had recovered from COVID-19. The conserved cysteine and the conserved F or W are not part of the CDR3 here.

length | J | V | CDR3
13 | TRBJ2-7 | TRBV7-2 | ASSLVGGLASEQY
12 | TRBJ1-1 | TRBV6-2/TRBV6-3 | ASSYSGIGTEAF
12 | TRBJ2-7 | TRBV27 | ASRLQTAAYEQY
10 | TRBJ1-2 | TRBV6-5 | ASNYNGKGYT
12 | TRBJ2-7 | TRBV2 | ASSEREGLHEQY
13 | TRBJ2-7 | TRBV19 | ASSLALGWSYEQY
15 | TRBJ2-2 | TRBV7-8 | ASSLAGRGRGIGELF
11 | TRBJ2-2 | TRBV18 | ASSQTNTGELF
11 | TRBJ2-1 | TRBV20-1 | SADDRGQGEQF
13 | TRBJ1-2 | TRBV7-2 | ASSLDRGADYGYT
12 | TRBJ1-1 | TRBV7-2 | ATATGTPNTEAF
13 | TRBJ2-5 | TRBV6-2/TRBV6-3 | ASSPRASGKETQY
11 | TRBJ2-2 | TRBV19 | ASSIDGAGELF
12 | TRBJ1-2 | TRBV15 | ATSSRDRNYGYT
11 | TRBJ1-2 | TRBV19 | ASSGQGYYGYT
15 | TRBJ1-6 | TRBV15 | ATSRDPPGGPNLPLH
12 | TRBJ1-1 | TRBV19 | ASIPRGMNTEAF
12 | TRBJ1-6 | TRBV9 | ASSKTGDNSPLH
14 | TRBJ2-7 | TRBV7-9 | ASSLGGTGGSYEQY
11 | TRBJ2-7 | TRBV14 | ASSQDLGGEQY
15 | TRBJ2-7 | TRBV11-3 | ASSVRGGHSYSYEQY
10 | TRBJ1-2 | TRBV20-1 | SAADGNYGYT
16 | TRBJ1-5 | TRBV6-2/TRBV6-3 | ASSTGTGGSYSNQPQH
13 | TRBJ2-5 | TRBV11-3 | ASSLYTGMMETQY
13 | TRBJ2-7 | TRBV12-5 | ASGLGQGASYEQY
11 | TRBJ1-1 | TRBV20-1 | SAPQGGRTEAF
13 | TRBJ1-2 | TRBV7-9 | ASSLTPGQVGGYT
13 | TRBJ1-2 | TRBV7-2 | ASSLALTGVYGYT
13 | TRBJ2-7 | TRBV5-1 | ASSLGQGTPYEQY
12 | TRBJ2-5 | TRBV7-7 | ASSPDRDRETQY
10 | TRBJ2-3 | TRBV11-3 | ASSVLAETQY
14 | TRBJ2-3 | TRBV7-3 | ASSLMASGRGGTQY
13 | TRBJ2-3 | TRBV2 | ASRLTGVSTDTQY
14 | TRBJ2-3 | TRBV7-3 | ASSPGTSGSMDTQY
12 | TRBJ1-1 | TRBV5-1 | ASSTRVDGAEAF
12 | TRBJ2-7 | TRBV7-2 | ASSRTSGSYEQY
16 | TRBJ2-3 | TRBV28 | ASSSPFRLDRDTDTQY
12 | TRBJ2-2 | TRBV12-3/TRBV12-4 | ASSTGTITGELF
14 | TRBJ2-5 | TRBV7-7 | ASSLNGVSLKETQY
11 | TRBJ2-1 | TRBV20-1 | SARPISYNEQF
11 | TRBJ1-2 | TRBV2 | ASSEGRGSGYT
13 | TRBJ2-5 | TRBV7-2 | ASKASGDLLETQY
11 | TRBJ2-5 | TRBV11-3 | ASSLFAGETQY
13 | TRBJ2-7 | TRBV19 | ASSIQGASSYEQY
14 | TRBJ2-3 | TRBV6-1 | ASSGGLDLGTDTQY
13 | TRBJ1-2 | TRBV27 | ASSLLPPGDYGYT
13 | TRBJ2-3 | TRBV7-3 | ASSLIAGEADTQY
9 | TRBJ1-1 | TRBV2 | ASSEAAEAF